This entry lists 10 T cell receptor beta chains sequenced from one sample in a study of cytotoxic CD8 clonotypes in ibrutinib-treated CLL (dated by TCRdb to the early 2020s). The time point label, read with the paper, signifies: progressive disease on ibrutinib. The method was the immunoSEQ multiplex PCR assay. The immuneACCESS repertoire file appears here via TCRdb, limited to in-frame rearrangements. These files lack a portion of the clones; in checked studies, under half of the deficit traces to unresolved V genes, and the cause of the others is not known. This sample has roughly 150,000 clones in its table, and roughly 84% of those were observed once. The ten most abundant clones make up roughly 3% of the sample. This specimen consisted of PBMCs, obtained at disease progression, from a patient treated with ibrutinib. These receptors originate from a human donor with chronic lymphocytic leukemia.

The J gene is TRBJ2-1, the V gene TRBV9; 7 bases line up with TRBD2. The germline V gene has CDR1 SGDLS and CDR2 YYNGEE. V was clipped by 4 bases and J by 0 bases; unmatched bases: 4. The CDR3 sequence is 15 residues long. DNA of the CDR3: TGTGCCAGCAGCCCCCGACTAGCCTCCTACAATGAGCAGTTCTTC. Encoded protein: CASSPRLASYNEQFF.

The genes are TRBV11-1 and TRBJ2-3; D uncertain. The CDR3 runs to 13 residues. Germline CDR1 SGHAT, CDR2 FQDESV (reference sequence). Deletions cut 0 bases from V and 7 bases from J, with 8 bases between. The CDR3: CASSLASFHTQYF. DNA for the CDR3: TGTGCCAGCAGCTTAGCGAGCTTTCATACGCAGTATTTT.

This chain joins TRBV9 and TRBJ2-5; D gene unclear. V lost 5 bases to trimming and J lost 5 bases, with 10 bases between them. The CDR3 spans 12 residues. Germline CDR1 and CDR2: SGDLS and YYNGEE. The CDR3 loop reads CASSEGSETQYF. The CDR3 DNA is TGTGCCAGCAGTGAAGGTTCGGAGACCCAGTACTTC.

The gene calls are TRBV11-3 and TRBJ2-3; D ambiguous. Germline-derived CDR1 and CDR2 are SGHNT and YENEEA. CDR3 length: 17 residues. V was trimmed by 1 base and J by 2 bases, leaving 16 bases between them. The CDR3 loop reads CASSLVLTDDLTDTQYF. The CDR3 DNA follows: TGTGCCAGCAGCTTAGTCTTAACCGACGACCTCACAGATACGCAGTATTTT.

J is TRBJ2-7 and V is TRBV4-1, with TRBD1 as a possible D gene (5 bases). This CDR3 comprises 15 residues. Germline CDR1 MGHRA, CDR2 YSYEKL. The ends were cut back, 1 base at V and 7 bases at J, with 17 bases in the middle. The CDR3 bases are TGCGCCAGCAGCCAAGCCCCCCAAGGGGATGGGGAGCAGTACTTC. Translated: CASSQAPQGDGEQYF.

This chain links TRBV28 with TRBJ2-3; no reliable D call. In germline, CDR1 is MDHEN, CDR2 SYDVKM. The V and J ends lost 6 bases and 2 bases respectively, with 15 bases between them. The CDR3 extends over 15 amino acids. CDR3 DNA sequence: TGTGCCAGCAGCCGGATGACGTACGACACAGATACGCAGTATTTT. Translated, it gives CASSRMTYDTDTQYF.

The chain couples TRBV27 to TRBJ2-7; D is possibly TRBD1 (6 bases). Trimming pared 4 bases from V and 2 bases from J, leaving 12 bases between. Germline V gives CDR1 MNHEY, CDR2 SMNVEV (reference sequence). The CDR3 contains 14 residues. For the CDR3, the DNA is TGTGCCAGCAGTTATCGGGACACTACCTACGAGCAGTACTTC. This translates into CASSYRDTTYEQYF.

The chain uses TRBV27 and TRBJ1-2; D unresolved. The V gene lost 5 bases and the J gene lost 4 bases, with 17 bases spanning the gap. Per germline, CDR1 MNHEY and CDR2 SMNVEV (reference sequence). The CDR3 extends over 15 amino acids. The CDR3 nucleotides are TGTGCCAGCAGTCTCGACCGGGCCCAGTCCTATGGCTACACCTTC. This translates into CASSLDRAQSYGYTF.

This clone was picked up one time. The chain couples TRBV19 to TRBJ2-7; 11 bases are shared with TRBD2. V lost 3 bases to trimming and J lost 2 bases; unmatched junction nucleotides: 3. Germline V gives CDR1 LNHDA, CDR2 SQIVND (reference sequence). The length of the CDR3 is 15 residues. CDR3 residues: CASSIYSGRAYEQYF. The CDR3 nucleotides read TGTGCCAGTAGTATCTATAGCGGGAGGGCCTACGAGCAGTACTTC. The variable domain in full, with the rest retrieved from reference TRBV19 and TRBJ2-7, is DGGITQSPKYLFRKEGQNVTLSCEQNLNHDAMYWYRQDPGQGLRLIYYSQIVNDFQKGDIAEGYSVSREKKESFPLTVTSAQKNPTAFYLCASSIYSGRAYEQYFGPGTRLTVT.

The rearrangement links TRBV6-5 to TRBJ2-6; D possibly corresponds to TRBD1 (5 bases). V lost 2 bases and J 0 bases, leaving 5 bases between the germline ends. Looked up from germline, CDR1 is MNHEY and CDR2 is SVGAGI. This CDR3 contains 15 residues. The CDR3 reads CASSYRGSGANVLTF. In DNA form, the CDR3 reads TGTGCCAGCAGTTACAGGGGCTCTGGGGCCAACGTCCTGACTTTC.